This T cell receptor (beta chain) was profiled in a study of T cells in tuberculosis. Study as a whole: The T cells targeted glucose monomycolate, a mycobacterial lipid, via CD1B. Study results and caveats: Cases with active tuberculosis were adults, while controls were adolescents.

TCRdb's copy holds only in-frame clones and misses some; the assay was immunoSEQ multiplex PCR. This table has tens of thousands of clones, more than 95% appearing once. CDR1 is SSHAT, CDR2 FNYEAQ, per germline (reference sequence). The V segment lost 3 bases and the J segment 5 bases; nucleotides outside the gene matches: 4. CDR3 length equals 15 residues. In the case of this clone: Its antigen is not known.

The V call is TRBV7-7, the J call TRBJ2-2, with 9 bases fitting TRBD1. The sequenced sample consisted of PBMCs. This TCR came from a donor between 10 and 35 years old with latent tuberculosis or without tuberculosis infection. The DNA of the CDR3 is TGTGCCAGCAGCTTGGGGACAGGGTTTACCGGGGAGCTGTTTTTT. Encoded protein: CASSLGTGFTGELFF.